This T cell receptor beta chain was captured by sequencing in a study of blood T cells in healthy people across ages. A J-beta primer mix and a sample-barcoded 5' primer were used in a second PCR of about 6 to 12 cycles. One entry per CDR3 protein results from TCRdb running MiXCR on the 5' RACE reads. This table has about 770,000 distinct CDR3 sequences, roughly 44% appearing once. Findings and caveats of the study: Higher diversity and more naive CD4+ cells were features of long-lived donors, compared to aged donors.

There were healthy Caucasian individuals from Russia, aged roughly 6 to 90, serving as donors. On this clonotype itself: Its antigen is unknown.

The CDR3 has 15 amino acids. Germline CDR1 reads SGHTA; CDR2 reads FQGNSA. The germline V and J ends were trimmed by 1 base and 10 bases, with 17 bases remaining between them. Sequencing used blood. This receptor was taken from a man between 60 and 70 years old in good health. V usage is TRBV7-2 and J usage is TRBJ2-1; tentatively, D is TRBD1 (5 bases). Written as DNA, the CDR3 is TGTGCCAGCAGCTTAGTCAGGACACCCCTAGGGGAGCAGTTCTTC. This sequence encodes CASSLVRTPLGEQFF.